These 15 T cell receptor beta chains originate from one sample sequenced in a study of blood T cell repertoires in COVID-19. Some clones are missing from TCRdb's copy, which holds only in-frame ones; the method was immunoSEQ multiplex PCR. The sample lists 350,000 or so clones; almost 90% were seen once. The sequencing sample was made of PBMCs or T cells enriched from blood (not recorded which). The receptors were gathered from a woman between 25 and 40 years old who had been exposed to COVID-19.

This chain uses TRBV14 with TRBJ2-7; 9 bases align to TRBD1. J gave up 3 bases and V 6 bases, and 6 bases lay outside the gene matches. The germline V gene encodes CDR1 SGHDN and CDR2 FVKESK. The CDR3 has 14 amino acids. DNA of the CDR3: TGTGCCAGCAGGGACACGGGACAGGGCTACGAGCAGTACTTC. It translates to CASRDTGQGYEQYF.

The chain couples TRBV19 to TRBJ2-4; 9 bases are shared with TRBD1. The CDR3 loop spans 13 amino acids. The trim removed 5 bases at V and 9 bases at J, leaving 5 bases unmatched. In germline, CDR1 is LNHDA, CDR2 SQIVND (reference sequence). CDR3 nucleotides: TGTGCCAGTAGTCCGGGACAGGGATCCATTCAGTACTTC. Its translation is CASSPGQGSIQYF.

The V call is TRBV6-5, the J call TRBJ2-3; possible D gene TRBD1, 5 bases. Germline CDR1 MNHEY, CDR2 SVGAGI. The CDR3 is made up of 14 amino acids. The V end was cut by 0 bases, the J end by 1 base, with 5 bases between. The chain's CDR3 is CASSYSTGTDTQYF. In DNA form, the CDR3 reads TGTGCCAGCAGTTACTCGACAGGCACAGATACGCAGTATTTT.

The gene calls are TRBV7-6 and TRBJ2-7, with 9 bases lining up with TRBD1. CDR3 length equals 16 residues. The germline gives CDR1 SGHVS, CDR2 FNYEAQ. The V and J ends lost 5 bases and 0 bases, in that order; junction bases with no gene match: 8. The CDR3 loop reads CASSPYGTGISYEQYF. CDR3 nucleotides: TGTGCCAGCAGCCCGTACGGGACAGGGATCTCCTACGAGCAGTACTTC.

The V call is TRBV19, the J call TRBJ1-1; tentatively, D is TRBD1 (5 bases). The CDR3 runs 12 residues. Germline CDR1 is LNHDA and CDR2 is SQIVND (reference sequence). Deletions cut 8 bases from V and 1 base from J, with 8 bases between. The CDR3 nucleotides are TGTGCCAGTCGTACAGGGAACACTGAAGCTTTCTTT. Protein sequence: CASRTGNTEAFF.

The J gene is TRBJ1-1, the V gene TRBV7-9, with 8 bases that match TRBD1. This CDR3 contains 12 residues. In germline, CDR1 is SEHNR, CDR2 FQNEAQ (reference sequence). Losses at the gene ends were 5 bases for V and 9 bases for J; bases not matched to a gene: 5. This CDR3 reads CASSTDRGKAFF. DNA of the CDR3: TGTGCCAGCAGCACCGACAGGGGTAAAGCTTTCTTT. The full variable domain, its missing parts supplied by reference TRBV7-9 and TRBJ1-1, is DTGVSQNPRHKITKRGQNVTFRCDPISEHNRLYWYRQTLGQGPEFLTYFQNEAQLEKSRLLSDRFSAERPKGSFSTLEIQRTEQGDSAMYLCASSTDRGKAFFGQGTRLTVV.

The genes are TRBV6-1 and TRBJ1-5; 12 positions agree with TRBD1. CDR1 is MNHNS, CDR2 SASEGT, per germline. The CDR3 is 15 residues long. J gave up 7 bases and V 2 bases, and 3 bases lay outside the gene matches. CDR3 amino acids: CASSERDRGRQPQHF. CDR3 nucleotides: TGTGCCAGCAGTGAACGGGACAGGGGGCGCCAGCCCCAGCATTTT.

CDR3 bases: TGTGCCAGCAGCGACCCCCAGAGCGGGGGGCGGGAGACCCAGTACTTC. Translation: CASSDPQSGGRETQYF. The chain has TRBV5-4 and TRBJ2-5; 9 positions agree with TRBD2. The CDR3 sequence is 16 residues long. V gave up 4 bases and J gave up 5 bases; unmatched junction bases: 12. The germline gives CDR1 SGHNT, CDR2 YYREEE (reference sequence).

The chain carries TRBV7-3 and TRBJ2-1; 10 bases fit TRBD2. The CDR3 spans 15 residues. Looked up from germline, CDR1 is SGHTA and CDR2 is FQGTGA. With 5 bases clipped from V and 5 bases from J, the junction kept 6 bases outside the gene matches. CDR3 DNA sequence: TGTGCCAGCAGCCTAAGCGGGAGGGCCCACAATGAGCAGTTCTTC. It specifies CASSLSGRAHNEQFF.

The V gene is TRBV11-2, the J gene TRBJ2-7; the match to TRBD2 covers 11 bases. J was trimmed by 2 bases and V by 3 bases; bases with no gene match: 3. The V gene's germline CDR1 is SGHAT and CDR2 FQNNGV. This CDR3 is 15 amino acids long. The CDR3 loop is CASSLSTSGAYEQYF. DNA of the CDR3: TGTGCCAGCAGCTTGTCGACTAGCGGGGCCTACGAGCAGTACTTC.

The chain employs TRBV28 and TRBJ1-1, with D hard to call. V was clipped by 3 bases and J by 5 bases, with 22 bases between them. This CDR3 is 17 amino acids long. CDR1 is MDHEN, CDR2 SYDVKM, per germline. The CDR3 DNA is TGTGCCAGCAGTTTCCTTACAGTCGGATCGGTTATGACTGAAGCTTTCTTT. Protein sequence: CASSFLTVGSVMTEAFF.

The gene calls are TRBV6-1 and TRBJ2-7, with 14 bases lining up with TRBD2. The length of the CDR3 is 18 residues. Germline assignment: CDR1 MNHNS and CDR2 SASEGT. J lost 0 bases, V lost 4 bases, and 8 bases had no gene match. This CDR3 is CASSGPGLAGAYSYEQYF. The CDR3, as DNA: TGTGCCAGCAGTGGACCGGGACTAGCGGGAGCTTACTCCTACGAGCAGTACTTC.

This clone occurred once. The chain has TRBV9 and TRBJ2-5, with TRBD1 as a possible D gene (6 bases). V was cut by 3 bases and J by 4 bases, with 16 bases left in between. Germline V gives CDR1 SGDLS, CDR2 YYNGEE. This CDR3 is 15 amino acids long. The DNA for the CDR3 is TGTGCCAGCAGCGAGGGGAACAGGGTGGTAGAGACCCAGTACTTC. Amino acids: CASSEGNRVVETQYF.

V gene TRBV7-9 combines with J gene TRBJ1-5; D might be TRBD1 (5 bases). This CDR3 has 17 amino acids. Deletions cut 1 base from V and 0 bases from J, with 13 bases between. Germline lookup yields CDR1 SEHNR and CDR2 FQNEAQ (reference sequence). CDR3: CASSLGSGQDSNQPQHF. DNA of the CDR3: TGTGCCAGCAGCTTAGGTTCCGGACAAGATAGCAATCAGCCCCAGCATTTT.

The genes are TRBV9 and TRBJ1-6; the D is unclear. V was clipped by 6 bases and J by 6 bases, with 13 bases between them. In germline, CDR1 is SGDLS, CDR2 YYNGEE. The CDR3 spans 14 residues. CDR3 sequence reads: CASTLGVGNSPLHF. The CDR3, as DNA: TGTGCCAGCACCCTCGGGGTTGGTAATTCACCCCTCCACTTT.